This T cell receptor (beta chain) comes out of a study of blood T cell repertoires in COVID-19. The CDR3 runs to 15 residues. The trim removed 3 bases at V and 5 bases at J, leaving 2 bases unmatched. The V gene's germline CDR1 is KGHDR and CDR2 SFDVKD. Sequenced by immunoSEQ multiplex PCR; TCRdb stores in-frame clones only, minus some. This sample has about 210,000 clones, with approximately 88% found just once. Grouping used clinical history reported by participants in a survey and questionnaire. This TCR derives from a woman aged 40 to 50 with acute COVID-19. Sequenced input: PBMCs or T cells enriched from blood (not recorded which). The chain uses TRBV24-1 and TRBJ2-5; TRBD2 agrees at 13 bases. In DNA form, the CDR3 reads TGTGCCACCAGTGATGGGACTAGCGGGAAGGAGACCCAGTACTTC. Amino acid sequence: CATSDGTSGKETQYF.